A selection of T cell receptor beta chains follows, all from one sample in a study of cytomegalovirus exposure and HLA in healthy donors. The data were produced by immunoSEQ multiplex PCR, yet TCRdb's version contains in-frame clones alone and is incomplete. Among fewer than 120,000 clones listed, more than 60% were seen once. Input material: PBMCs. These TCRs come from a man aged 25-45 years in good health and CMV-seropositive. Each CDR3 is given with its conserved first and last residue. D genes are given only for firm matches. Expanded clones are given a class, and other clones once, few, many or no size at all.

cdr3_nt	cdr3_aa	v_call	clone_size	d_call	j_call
TGCGCCAGCAGCCCGGGCGGGGGCCCGGACACCGGGGAGCTGTTTTTT	CASSPGGGPDTGELFF	TRBV5-1	.	.	TRBJ2-2
TGTGCCAGCGCCCAAAGCAGGTTCTTATACAATGAGCAGTTCTTC	CASAQSRFLYNEQFF	TRBV27	.	.	TRBJ2-1
TGTGCCAGCAGTCAACACGGGACAGAGAATCAGCCCCAGCATTTT	CASSQHGTENQPQHF	TRBV27	.	TRBD1	TRBJ1-5
TGTGCCAGTACCCCCGGACTAGAAGCAGATACGCAGTATTTT	CASTPGLEADTQYF	TRBV19	.	TRBD2	TRBJ2-3
TGTGCCAGCAGCCAAGGGGGGACTAGCGGGGGTTACGAGCAGTACTTC	CASSQGGTSGGYEQYF	TRBV4-2	.	TRBD2	TRBJ2-7
TGTGCCAGCAGTCCAGGGGACCTGACGCCTAGCACAGATACGCAGTATTTT	CASSPGDLTPSTDTQYF	TRBV11-2	.	.	TRBJ2-3
TGTGCCAGCAGCTTAAATGGGGACAGGGGAACCCCCTACGAGCAGTACTTC	CASSLNGDRGTPYEQYF	TRBV7-9	.	TRBD1	TRBJ2-7
TGCGCCAGCAGCCAGGACATCTCACGAGAGATGGGGACCCAGTACTTC	CASSQDISREMGTQYF	TRBV4-1	.	.	TRBJ2-5
TGTGCCAGCAGCCTCGCGGGGGGCCGTGATACGCAGTATTTT	CASSLAGGRDTQYF	TRBV7-3	.	TRBD2	TRBJ2-3
TGTGCCAGCAGCCTCGGGCAGGGGAACAATGAGCAGTTCTTC	CASSLGQGNNEQFF	TRBV4-2	.	.	TRBJ2-1
TGTGCCAGTAGGGGGTGGACATCTATGAACACTGAAGCTTTCTTT	CASRGWTSMNTEAFF	TRBV19	.	.	TRBJ1-1
TGTGCCAGTAGTCAACTCCCCAGGGACAGCTACGAGCAGTACTTC	CASSQLPRDSYEQYF	TRBV19	.	TRBD1	TRBJ2-7
TGTGCCAGCAGACTACGGGACAGAGCTCTCGAGCAGTACTTC	CASRLRDRALEQYF	TRBV11-2	.	TRBD1	TRBJ2-7
TGCGCCAGCAGCCAAGATACTGGGGACAGTCAGCCCCAGCATTTT	CASSQDTGDSQPQHF	TRBV4-3	.	TRBD1	TRBJ1-5
TGCGCCAGCAGCCCAGGATCACCTTCCTACAATGAGCAGTTCTTC	CASSPGSPSYNEQFF	TRBV5-1	.	.	TRBJ2-1
TGTGCCAGTAGTATGCCCGGGTATGACACTGAAGCTTTCTTT	CASSMPGYDTEAFF	TRBV19	.	.	TRBJ1-1
TGTGCCAGCAGCTTAGAAAGGGGTTCACCCCTCCACTTT	CASSLERGSPLHF	TRBV7-9	.	.	TRBJ1-6
TGCGCCAGCAGCCAAGAACAGGGACAGGTTAACTATGGCTACACCTTC	CASSQEQGQVNYGYTF	TRBV4-1	.	TRBD1	TRBJ1-2
TGTGCCAGCAGCCTAACGTACGGGGTCGTGAACACCATATATTTT	CASSLTYGVVNTIYF	TRBV11-2	.	.	TRBJ1-3
TGCAGCGTTCTCCAGGGGAACTATGGCTACACCTTC	CSVLQGNYGYTF	TRBV29-1	.	.	TRBJ1-2
TGTGCCAGCAGGATACAGGGGGACGGGTCACCCCTCCACTTT	CASRIQGDGSPLHF	TRBV6-5	.	TRBD1	TRBJ1-6
TGCGCCAGCAGCCAGGGATTATCCGGGACAGGAAAAGAGACCCAGTACTTC	CASSQGLSGTGKETQYF	TRBV4-1	.	TRBD1	TRBJ2-5
TGTGCCAGCAGTTCTGAATCCGGGACAGGGTCCAATGAGCAGTTCTTC	CASSSESGTGSNEQFF	TRBV6-6	.	TRBD1	TRBJ2-1
TGTGCCAGTAGTATAGGGACAGGGAACTATGGCTACACCTTC	CASSIGTGNYGYTF	TRBV19	.	TRBD1	TRBJ1-2
TGTGCCAGCAGCGTAGGGGGGGGGTGGTTCAATGAGCAGTTCTTC	CASSVGGGWFNEQFF	TRBV9	.	TRBD2	TRBJ2-1
TGCGCCAGCAGCTTGATCCTAGCGGGGGGGGAGCAGTATTTT	CASSLILAGGEQYF	TRBV5-1	.	TRBD2	TRBJ2-3
TGTGCCAGTAGTATCTCCGGACAGGCCTACGAGCAGTACTTC	CASSISGQAYEQYF	TRBV19	.	TRBD1	TRBJ2-7
TGTGCCAGCAGTTTGGACGGGAAGGCCTACGAGCAGTACTTC	CASSLDGKAYEQYF	TRBV27	.	.	TRBJ2-7
TGTGCCAGTAAGAGGCAGGGGGAAAACTACGAGCAGTACTTC	CASKRQGENYEQYF	TRBV19	.	TRBD1	TRBJ2-7
TGTGCCAGCAGCCAAGAGAAAGCCTTAGATACGCAGTATTTT	CASSQEKALDTQYF	TRBV14	.	.	TRBJ2-3
TGTGCCAGCAGCACCCGGGACAGACTTAATGAGCAGTTCTTC	CASSTRDRLNEQFF	TRBV7-2	.	TRBD1	TRBJ2-1
TGTGCCAGCAGATCTGACAGGGTCGAGACCCAGTACTTC	CASRSDRVETQYF	TRBV6-1	.	TRBD1	TRBJ2-5
TGTGCCAGCAGCCGGACTAGCGGGGACTACGAGCAGTACTTC	CASSRTSGDYEQYF	TRBV7-6	.	TRBD2	TRBJ2-7
TGTGCCAGCAGCTTGGAGGCGGGGCGGTCGATCGGCTACACCTTC	CASSLEAGRSIGYTF	TRBV5-8	few	.	TRBJ1-2
TGTGCCAGCGGACAGGGGTTGGACACTGAAGCTTTCTTT	CASGQGLDTEAFF	TRBV19	many	TRBD1	TRBJ1-1
TGTGCCAGCAGTGAGAGGAGGCTACCTCAGTACTTC	CASSERRLPQYF	TRBV2	.	.	TRBJ2-7
TGCAGCGCCGCCCGGGGGACAGGGACCTACGAGCAGTACTTC	CSAARGTGTYEQYF	TRBV29-1	.	TRBD1	TRBJ2-7
TGCGCCAGCAGTGACTGGCGGGGGGGCATTAATGAGCAGTTCTTC	CASSDWRGGINEQFF	TRBV10-1	once	TRBD2	TRBJ2-1
TGTGCCAGCAGCTTACCGGGACACCCGAACACCATATATTTT	CASSLPGHPNTIYF	TRBV7-6	few	.	TRBJ1-3
TGCGCCAGCAGTCTACAGAGAAACGATAGCAATCAGCCCCAGCATTTT	CASSLQRNDSNQPQHF	TRBV10-1	.	.	TRBJ1-5
TGTGCCAGCAGACTTAGCGGGGGCCTCACCCATACGCAGTATTTT	CASRLSGGLTHTQYF	TRBV27	.	TRBD2	TRBJ2-3
TGTGCCAGCAGCTTAGTTGGGACAGGGTCCTACAATGAGCAGTTCTTC	CASSLVGTGSYNEQFF	TRBV11-2	.	TRBD1	TRBJ2-1
TGTGCCAGCAGTCCTCCGGGACAGGGAAACTATGGCTACACCTTC	CASSPPGQGNYGYTF	TRBV6-6	few	TRBD1	TRBJ1-2
TGCAGCGTGGCGGACAAAGGGAACACTGAAGCTTTCTTT	CSVADKGNTEAFF	TRBV29-1	once	.	TRBJ1-1
TGTGCCAGCAGCTTAAAACCCCCGGGTCCTAGCAACTATGGCTACACCTTC	CASSLKPPGPSNYGYTF	TRBV11-1	.	.	TRBJ1-2
TGTGCCAGCAGTTACGCCGGGACAGCCCCCTCCTACGAGCAGTACTTC	CASSYAGTAPSYEQYF	TRBV6-6	.	TRBD1	TRBJ2-7
TGTGCCACCAGCAGAGGTCCGGGAAAGAGCACAGATACGCAGTATTTT	CATSRGPGKSTDTQYF	TRBV15	.	.	TRBJ2-3
TGTGCCAGTAGTATGCGAGGGATGAACTATGGCTACACCTTC	CASSMRGMNYGYTF	TRBV19	.	.	TRBJ1-2
TGTGCCAGCAGATCAACAGGGGGCGCGAATAATTCACCCCTCCACTTT	CASRSTGGANNSPLHF	TRBV7-9	.	TRBD1	TRBJ1-6
TGTGCCAGCAAAGCAGGGCTTCATGGCTACACCTTC	CASKAGLHGYTF	TRBV2	.	.	TRBJ1-2
TGTGCCAGCAGTTACTCTGAGGGCCTCTACGAGCAGTACTTC	CASSYSEGLYEQYF	TRBV6-5	.	.	TRBJ2-7
TGTGCCAGCAGCCAAGGGGTACTAGCGGGGGGACAAGAGACCCAGTACTTC	CASSQGVLAGGQETQYF	TRBV4-2	.	TRBD2	TRBJ2-5